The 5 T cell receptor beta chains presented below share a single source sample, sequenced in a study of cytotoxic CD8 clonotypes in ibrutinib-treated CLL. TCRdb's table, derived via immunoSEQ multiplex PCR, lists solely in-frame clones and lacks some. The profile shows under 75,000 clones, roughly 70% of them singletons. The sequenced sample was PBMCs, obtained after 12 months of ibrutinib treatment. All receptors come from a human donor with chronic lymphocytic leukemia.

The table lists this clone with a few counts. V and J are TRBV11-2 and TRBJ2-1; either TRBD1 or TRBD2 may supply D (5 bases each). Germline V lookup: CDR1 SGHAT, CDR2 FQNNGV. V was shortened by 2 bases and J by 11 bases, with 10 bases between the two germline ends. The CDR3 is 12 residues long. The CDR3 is CASSLQRGQQFF. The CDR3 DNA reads TGTGCCAGCAGCTTACAGAGGGGCCAGCAGTTCTTC.

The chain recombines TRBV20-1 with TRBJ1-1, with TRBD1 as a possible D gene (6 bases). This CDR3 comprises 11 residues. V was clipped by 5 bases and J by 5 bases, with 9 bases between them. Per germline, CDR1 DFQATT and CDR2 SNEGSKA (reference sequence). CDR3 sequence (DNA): TGCAGTGCTCAAGGGGGAACTGAAGCTTTCTTT. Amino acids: CSAQGGTEAFF.

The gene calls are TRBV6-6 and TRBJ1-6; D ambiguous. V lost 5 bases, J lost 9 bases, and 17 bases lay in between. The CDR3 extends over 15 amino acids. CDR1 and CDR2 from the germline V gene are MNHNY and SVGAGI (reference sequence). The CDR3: CASSPKGPGGSPLHF. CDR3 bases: TGTGCCAGCAGTCCCAAGGGCCCCGGCGGTTCACCCCTCCACTTT.

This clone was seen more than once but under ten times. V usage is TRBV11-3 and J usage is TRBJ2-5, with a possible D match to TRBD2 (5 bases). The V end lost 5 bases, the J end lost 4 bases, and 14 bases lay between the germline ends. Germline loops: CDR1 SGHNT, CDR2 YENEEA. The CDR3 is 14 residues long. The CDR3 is CASSPGYEGETQYF. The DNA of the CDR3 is TGTGCCAGCAGCCCTGGGTACGAGGGAGAGACCCAGTACTTC.

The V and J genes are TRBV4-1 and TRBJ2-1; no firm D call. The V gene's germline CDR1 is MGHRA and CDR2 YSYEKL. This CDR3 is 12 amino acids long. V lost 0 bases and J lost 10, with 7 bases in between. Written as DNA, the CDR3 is TGCGCCAGCAGCCAAGATCACGTCGAGCAGTTCTTC. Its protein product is CASSQDHVEQFF.